These 21 T cell receptor beta chains were sequenced from one sample in a study of shared clonotypes between healthy human individuals. Profiled with immunoSEQ multiplex PCR; TCRdb holds only in-frame clones, not every one. The repertoire holds some 1 million clones, 75% seen once, with approximately 1.5% in the top ten. Sequencing input: memory CD4+ T cells sorted from blood. Specified subset: CD45RA-negative fraction. Every receptor here comes from a man in his late teens or twenties in good health.

The chain couples TRBV2 to TRBJ1-1; D gene ambiguous. The CDR3 has 14 amino acids. The V gene's germline CDR1 is SNHLY and CDR2 FYNNEI. V gave up 7 bases and J gave up 1 base, with 13 bases separating them. CDR3 in amino acids: CASTFGQSNTEAFF. DNA for the CDR3: TGTGCCAGCACTTTTGGTCAGTCGAACACTGAAGCTTTCTTT. Full variable domain (outside the CDR3, taken from reference TRBV2 and TRBJ1-1): EPEVTQTPSHQVTQMGQEVILRCVPISNHLYFYWYRQILGQKVEFLVSFYNNEISEKSEIFDDQFSVERPDGSNFTLKIRSTKLEDSAMYFCASTFGQSNTEAFFGQGTRLTVV.

The chain joins TRBV7-2 to TRBJ2-7; TRBD1 is a possible D gene (5 bases). CDR1 and CDR2 (germline): SGHTA, FQGNSA. The CDR3 runs to 15 residues. The ends were cut back, 7 bases at V and 6 bases at J, with 22 bases in the middle. The CDR3: CASTKSQGSTGEQYF. The CDR3 nucleotides are TGTGCCAGCACCAAAAGCCAGGGCTCAACGGGCGAGCAGTACTTC.

The V and J genes are TRBV11-2 and TRBJ2-1, with 10 bases aligning to TRBD1. The V gene end was trimmed by 4 bases and the J gene end by 4 bases; junction bases not matched to a gene: 4. Germline CDR1 is SGHAT and CDR2 is FQNNGV. This CDR3 has 15 amino acids. CDR3 region: CASSSRDRGYNEQFF. For the CDR3, the DNA is TGTGCCAGCAGCTCTCGGGACAGGGGTTACAATGAGCAGTTCTTC.

The V gene is TRBV15, the J gene TRBJ2-7; 7 bases align to TRBD1. The CDR3 spans 16 residues. J gave up 6 bases and V 1 base, and 12 bases lay outside the gene matches. Germline assignment: CDR1 LNHNV and CDR2 YYDKDF (reference sequence). This CDR3 is CATSRAGTALFGEQYF. CDR3 in DNA: TGTGCCACCAGCAGAGCCGGGACAGCCCTTTTCGGCGAGCAGTACTTC.

This clone was detected a few times. This chain uses TRBV30 with TRBJ2-7, with D maybe TRBD2 (6 bases). CDR3 length: 14 residues. CDR1 and CDR2 (germline): GTSNPN, SVGIG (reference sequence). V dropped 3 bases and J dropped 7 bases, with 19 bases sitting between them. CDR3 coding DNA: TGTGCCTGGAGGAAGTCGGGGGAAGCGGGTGAGCAGTACTTC. It codes for CAWRKSGEAGEQYF. Combining the CDR3 with reference TRBV30 and TRBJ2-7 gives the whole variable domain SQTIHQWPATLVQPVGSPLSLECTVEGTSNPNLYWYRQAAGRGLQLLFYSVGIGQISSEVPQNLSASRPQDRQFILSSKKLLLSDSGFYLCAWRKSGEAGEQYFGPGTRLTVT.

This clone was detected only once. Other nucleotide sequences in the sample specify the same CDR3. This chain uses TRBV9 with TRBJ2-3; D not certain. V gave up 0 bases and J gave up 0 bases, with 8 bases separating them. The CDR3 loop spans 15 amino acids. Germline CDR1 is SGDLS and CDR2 is YYNGEE. The CDR3 nucleotides read TGTGCCAGCAGCGTAGAAGGGCGCAGCACAGATACGCAGTATTTT. As protein: CASSVEGRSTDTQYF.

This sequence joins TRBV7-9 and TRBJ2-3; the match to TRBD2 covers 11 bases. Trimming cost V 5 bases and J 5 bases; bases outside gene matches: 15. This CDR3 spans 18 amino acids. The germline V gene encodes CDR1 SEHNR and CDR2 FQNEAQ (reference sequence). For the CDR3, the DNA is TGTGCCAGCAGCAGAGTTGGGGCTAGCGGGGGGTCCAGAGATACGCAGTATTTT. It yields the protein CASSRVGASGGSRDTQYF.

The chain joins TRBV7-8 to TRBJ2-2, with D possibly matching TRBD1 (6 bases). Trimming left V 5 bases short and J 6 bases short, with 13 bases between. Germline lookup yields CDR1 SGHVS and CDR2 FQNEAQ. CDR3 length: 14 amino acids. CDR3 sequence reads: CASSQQGSAGELFF. Here the CDR3 DNA reads TGTGCCAGCAGCCAACAGGGATCGGCCGGGGAGCTGTTTTTT.

On this clone itself: A single base is all that separates this from a far larger clone, so a read error is likely. The V and J genes are TRBV11-3 and TRBJ2-2; unclear D gene. Trimming pared 5 bases from V and 5 bases from J, leaving 6 bases between. Germline V gene lookup returns CDR1 SGHNT and CDR2 YENEEA. CDR3 size: 12 residues. The CDR3 is CASSGETGELFF. The CDR3 DNA follows: TGTGCCAGCAGCGGGGAAACCGGGGAGCTGTTTTTT.

V gene TRBV18 combines with J gene TRBJ2-7; D gene uncertain. Trimming shortened V by 5 bases and J by 0 bases, and 2 bases separated the two germline ends. This CDR3 is 11 amino acids long. From germline, CDR1 is KGHSH and CDR2 LQKENI. This chain's CDR3 is CASSISYEQYF. The CDR3 nucleotides read TGTGCCAGCTCAATCTCCTACGAGCAGTACTTC.

The genes are TRBV7-9 and TRBJ1-2, with D possibly TRBD1 on 6 matching bases. Deletions cut 3 bases from V and 6 bases from J, with 14 bases between. CDR1 is SEHNR, CDR2 FQNEAQ, per germline (reference sequence). The CDR3 spans 14 residues. The CDR3 loop is CASSLGRGLDGYTF. The CDR3 DNA follows: TGTGCCAGCAGCTTGGGCAGGGGCCTCGATGGCTACACCTTC. Full variable domain (remainder filled in from reference TRBV7-9 and TRBJ1-2): DTGVSQNPRHKITKRGQNVTFRCDPISEHNRLYWYRQTLGQGPEFLTYFQNEAQLEKSRLLSDRFSAERPKGSFSTLEIQRTEQGDSAMYLCASSLGRGLDGYTFGSGTRLTVV.

The rearrangement uses TRBV11-2 and TRBJ1-1; D perhaps matches TRBD1 (5 bases). Germline-derived CDR1 and CDR2 are SGHAT and FQNNGV. Trimming stripped 4 bases from V and 0 bases from J, with 21 bases between. The CDR3 loop spans 18 amino acids. Here the CDR3 DNA reads TGTGCCAGCAGCTACGACCCGGGGGGATATGTCATGAACACTGAAGCTTTCTTT. Its protein product is CASSYDPGGYVMNTEAFF.

The genes are TRBV4-1 and TRBJ1-2; no clear D. CDR3 length equals 15 residues. Germline assignment: CDR1 MGHRA and CDR2 YSYEKL. Trimming stripped 1 base from V and 0 bases from J, with 9 bases between. The CDR3 DNA is TGCGCCAGCAGCCAAGGTCCCGTGGCTAACTATGGCTACACCTTC. Amino acid sequence: CASSQGPVANYGYTF.

The rearrangement uses TRBV5-6 and TRBJ2-3; perhaps TRBD1 as D (6 bases). Deletions cut 0 bases from V and 0 bases from J, with 8 bases between. Germline CDR1 is SGHDT and CDR2 is YYEEEE. The length of the CDR3 is 15 residues. DNA for the CDR3: TGTGCCAGCAGCTTGGACAGGGTGAGCACAGATACGCAGTATTTT. It encodes CASSLDRVSTDTQYF.

The chain recombines TRBV2 with TRBJ2-1, with D perhaps matching TRBD1 (6 bases). The CDR3 is made up of 13 amino acids. CDR1 and CDR2 from the germline V gene are SNHLY and FYNNEI. Trimming cost V 10 bases and J 4 bases, with 14 bases left between them. Written as DNA, the CDR3 is TGTGCCACTGGACAGTACCTTTACAATGAGCAGTTCTTC. It specifies CATGQYLYNEQFF.

This sequence joins TRBV7-2 and TRBJ1-4, with D tentatively TRBD1 (5 bases). Looked up from germline, CDR1 is SGHTA and CDR2 is FQGNSA. This CDR3 comprises 15 residues. Trimming removed 0 bases at V and 6 bases at J, with 11 bases between. CDR3 sequence: CASSLASGFDEKLFF. The CDR3 DNA sequence: TGTGCCAGCAGCTTAGCCTCAGGGTTTGATGAAAAACTGTTTTTT.

The chain has TRBV7-2 and TRBJ1-5; maybe TRBD1 (5 bases). This CDR3 is 14 amino acids long. CDR1 and CDR2 from the germline V gene are SGHTA and FQGNSA. The germline V and J ends were trimmed by 10 bases and 2 bases, with 15 bases remaining between them. CDR3 DNA sequence: TGTGCCACTAGCATTGGGGGACGCAATCAGCCCCAGCATTTT. Its translation: CATSIGGRNQPQHF.

The CDR3 reads CATGRTDTQYF. The DNA for the CDR3 is TGTGCCACCGGGAGAACAGATACGCAGTATTTT. The chain employs TRBV10-3 and TRBJ2-3, with D perhaps matching TRBD2 (6 bases). V was pared by 10 bases and J by 3 bases, with 8 bases between. CDR1 is ENHRY, CDR2 SYGVKD, per germline. CDR3 length equals 11 residues.

The CDR3 DNA follows: TGTGCCAGTAGTATTGATGGTCTGCGGAACACTGAAGCTTTCTTT. Its translation is CASSIDGLRNTEAFF. The V and J genes are TRBV19 and TRBJ1-1; D unclear. V was shortened by 3 bases and J by 1 base, with 12 bases between the two germline ends. The CDR3 spans 15 residues. CDR1 and CDR2 (germline): LNHDA, SQIVND (reference sequence). Combining the CDR3 with reference TRBV19 and TRBJ1-1 gives the whole variable domain DGGITQSPKYLFRKEGQNVTLSCEQNLNHDAMYWYRQDPGQGLRLIYYSQIVNDFQKGDIAEGYSVSREKKESFPLTVTSAQKNPTAFYLCASSIDGLRNTEAFFGQGTRLTVV.

This clone was counted a single time. The V gene is TRBV9, the J gene TRBJ1-5; possibly TRBD1 for D (5 bases). CDR3 length: 15 amino acids. The germline V and J ends were trimmed by 3 bases and 4 bases, with 14 bases remaining between them. CDR1 and CDR2 (germline): SGDLS, YYNGEE. The CDR3 loop reads CASSAPGRSNQPQHF. In DNA, the CDR3 is TGTGCCAGCAGCGCGCCGGGACGGAGTAATCAGCCCCAGCATTTT.

This clone was counted between two and nine times. The chain uses TRBV14 and TRBJ1-1; TRBD1 is a possible D gene (5 bases). Per germline, CDR1 SGHDN and CDR2 FVKESK. V was shortened by 4 bases and J by 8 bases, with 20 bases between the two germline ends. The CDR3 spans 15 residues. The CDR3 loop reads CASSLSLGWGVEAFF. CDR3 nucleotide sequence: TGTGCCAGCAGCCTCTCCCTGGGATGGGGGGTAGAAGCTTTCTTT.